This T cell receptor beta chain was captured by sequencing in a study of blood T cells in healthy people across ages. Study conclusions and caveats: When one million T cells were used, diversity estimates were thought to be underestimates. Older age coincided with a roughly linear decline in TCR beta diversity per million T cells.

For this clonotype: The antigen remains undetermined.

A second roughly 7 to 12 cycle PCR used barcoded and J-beta primers. TCRdb re-analysed the 5' RACE reads in MiXCR, keeping a single row per CDR3 protein. The sample contains 1.6 million or so distinct CDR3 sequences, about 32% of which appear only once. Around 9.5 milliliters of peripheral blood were drawn from each donor. Germline V gene lookup returns CDR1 SGHRS and CDR2 YFSETQ. The length of the CDR3 is 16 residues. The V gene lost 2 bases and the J gene lost 0 bases, with 15 bases spanning the gap. This TCR derives from a woman in her twenties or thirties in good health. The sample was blood. The chain is built from TRBV5-1 and TRBJ2-7; a possible D gene is TRBD2 (6 bases). For the CDR3, the DNA is TGCGCCAGCAGCTTCGTCCGGGACTCGAGCTCCTACGAGCAGTACTTC. Protein product: CASSFVRDSSSYEQYF.